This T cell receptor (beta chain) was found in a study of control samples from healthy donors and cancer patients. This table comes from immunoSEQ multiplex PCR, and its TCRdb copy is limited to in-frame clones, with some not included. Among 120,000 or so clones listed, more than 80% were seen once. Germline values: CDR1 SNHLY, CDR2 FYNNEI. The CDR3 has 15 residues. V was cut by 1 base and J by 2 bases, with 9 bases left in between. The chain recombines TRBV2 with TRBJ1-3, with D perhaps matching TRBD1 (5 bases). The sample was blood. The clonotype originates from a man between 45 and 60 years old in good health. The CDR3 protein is CASSEEGTAGNTIYF. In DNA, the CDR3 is TGTGCCAGCAGTGAAGAGGGGACGGCTGGAAACACCATATATTTT.